This T cell receptor (beta chain) was documented in a study of T-cell memory formation after mild COVID-19. Employing constant-segment primers, 5'RACE generated TCR alpha and TCR beta cDNA libraries bearing sample barcodes and UMIs. Each CDR3 protein is one row after TCRdb ran MiXCR on the 5' RACE reads. The profile covers more than 150,000 distinct CDR3 sequences, with around a sixth appearing a single time and 3.9% taken by the ten largest. The junction had 7 bases not matched to a gene; V was cut back by 1 base and J by 5 bases. Germline-derived CDR1 and CDR2 are SGHTA and FQGNSA. The CDR3 sequence is 16 residues long.

This TCR was sampled from a man between 18 and 29 years old who had mild COVID-19 (a few samples of this study predate the infection). Cell type and time point are not known. Sample: PBMCs or a T cell subset sorted from them (not recorded which). V and J are TRBV7-2 and TRBJ2-3, with 9 bases fitting TRBD2. The CDR3 bases are TGTGCCAGCAGCTTAGTTTCGCTAGCGGGGCGAGATACGCAGTATTTT. Amino acids: CASSLVSLAGRDTQYF. The full variable domain, in which reference TRBV7-2 and TRBJ2-3 provide the parts outside the CDR3, is GAGVSQSPSNKVTEKGKDVELRCDPISGHTALYWYRQSLGQGLEFLIYFQGNSAPDKSGLPSDRFSAERTGGSVSTLTIQRTQQEDSAVYLCASSLVSLAGRDTQYFGPGTRLTVL.